This TCR beta chain originates from a study of blood T cells in healthy people across ages. CDR3 length: 16 residues. Germline V gene lookup returns CDR1 DFQATT and CDR2 SNEGSKA (reference sequence). Combining a sample-barcoded 5' primer with a J-beta primer mix, a second PCR ran for about 6 to 12 cycles. TCRdb reprocessed the 5' RACE reads via MiXCR and lists one record per CDR3 protein. Found here are a few hundred thousand distinct CDR3 sequences, 50% to 60% of them singletons; the top ten hold about 54%. Each sample gave at least 6 million isolated PBMCs. The gene calls are TRBV20-1 and TRBJ2-4; D possibly corresponds to TRBD1 (5 bases). The J call may be mistaken, given a closer DNA end match to TRBJ2-7. The source is a man in his fifties or sixties in good health. Source material: blood. This chain's CDR3 is CSALSATDSDAYEQYF. Here the CDR3 DNA reads TGCAGTGCCCTCTCCGCGACAGACAGCGACGCCTACGAGCAGTACTTC.